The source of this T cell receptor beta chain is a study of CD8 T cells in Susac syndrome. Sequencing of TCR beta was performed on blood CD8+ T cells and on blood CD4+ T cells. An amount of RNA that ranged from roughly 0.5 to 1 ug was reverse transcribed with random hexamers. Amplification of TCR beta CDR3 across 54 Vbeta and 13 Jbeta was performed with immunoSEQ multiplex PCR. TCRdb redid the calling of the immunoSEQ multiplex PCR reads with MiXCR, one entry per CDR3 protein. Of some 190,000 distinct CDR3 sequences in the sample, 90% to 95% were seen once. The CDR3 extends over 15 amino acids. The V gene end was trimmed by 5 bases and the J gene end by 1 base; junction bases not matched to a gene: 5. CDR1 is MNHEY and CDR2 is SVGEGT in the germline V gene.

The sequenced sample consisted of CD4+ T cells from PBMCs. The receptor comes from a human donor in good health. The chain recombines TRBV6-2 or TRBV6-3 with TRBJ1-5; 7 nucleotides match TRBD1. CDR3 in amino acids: CASSPQGMSNQPQHF. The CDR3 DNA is TGTGCCAGCAGTCCACAGGGGATGAGCAATCAGCCCCAGCATTTT.